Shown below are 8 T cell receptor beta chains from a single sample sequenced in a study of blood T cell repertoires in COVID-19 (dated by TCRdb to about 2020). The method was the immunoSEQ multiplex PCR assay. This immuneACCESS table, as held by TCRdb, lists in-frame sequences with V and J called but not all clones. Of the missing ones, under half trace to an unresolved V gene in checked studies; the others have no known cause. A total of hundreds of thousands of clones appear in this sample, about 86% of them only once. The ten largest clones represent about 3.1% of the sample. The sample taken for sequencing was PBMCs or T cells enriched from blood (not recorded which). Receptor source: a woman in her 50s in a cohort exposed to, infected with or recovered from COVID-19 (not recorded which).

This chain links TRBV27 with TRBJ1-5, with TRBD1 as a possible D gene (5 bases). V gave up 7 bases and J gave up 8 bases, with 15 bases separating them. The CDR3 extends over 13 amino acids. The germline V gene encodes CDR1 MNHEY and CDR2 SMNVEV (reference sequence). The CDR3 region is CASKAIIREPQHF. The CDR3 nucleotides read TGTGCCAGCAAGGCGATAATCAGGGAGCCCCAGCATTTT.

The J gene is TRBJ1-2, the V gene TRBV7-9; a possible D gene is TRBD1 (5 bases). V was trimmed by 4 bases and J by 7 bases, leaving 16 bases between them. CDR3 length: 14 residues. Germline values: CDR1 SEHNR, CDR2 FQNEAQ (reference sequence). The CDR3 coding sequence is TGTGCCAGCAGCTCCAGCAGGGTATTCACTGGCTACACCTTC. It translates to CASSSSRVFTGYTF.

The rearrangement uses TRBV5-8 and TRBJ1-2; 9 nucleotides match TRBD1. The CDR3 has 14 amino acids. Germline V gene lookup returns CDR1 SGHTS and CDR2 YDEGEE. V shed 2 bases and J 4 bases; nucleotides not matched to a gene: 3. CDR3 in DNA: TGTGCCAGCAGCTTCATGGACAGGGGCTATGGCTACACCTTC. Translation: CASSFMDRGYGYTF.

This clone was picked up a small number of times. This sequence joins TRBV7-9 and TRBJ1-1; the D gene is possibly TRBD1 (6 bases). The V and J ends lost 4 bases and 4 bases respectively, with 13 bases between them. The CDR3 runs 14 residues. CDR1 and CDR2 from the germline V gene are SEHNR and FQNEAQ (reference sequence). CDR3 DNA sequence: TGTGCCAGCAGCTCAACAGGGAGTGGCACTGAAGCTTTCTTT. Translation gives CASSSTGSGTEAFF.

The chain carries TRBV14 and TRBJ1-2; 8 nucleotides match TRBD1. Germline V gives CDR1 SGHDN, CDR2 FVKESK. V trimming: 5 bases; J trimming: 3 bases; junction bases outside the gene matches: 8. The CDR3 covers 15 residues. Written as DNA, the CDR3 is TGTGCCAGCAGCACTTACAGGGGGAATGACTATGGCTACACCTTC. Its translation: CASSTYRGNDYGYTF.

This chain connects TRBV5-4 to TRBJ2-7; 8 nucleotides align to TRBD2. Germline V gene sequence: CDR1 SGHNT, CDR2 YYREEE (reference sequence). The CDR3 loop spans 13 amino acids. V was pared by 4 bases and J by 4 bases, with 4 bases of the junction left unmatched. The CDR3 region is CASSRGGGYEQYF. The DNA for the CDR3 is TGTGCCAGCAGCCGGGGGGGCGGATACGAGCAGTACTTC.

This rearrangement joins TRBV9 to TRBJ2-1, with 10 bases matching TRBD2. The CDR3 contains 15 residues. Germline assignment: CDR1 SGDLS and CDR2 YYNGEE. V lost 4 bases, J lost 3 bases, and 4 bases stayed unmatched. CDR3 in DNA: TGTGCCAGCAGCCCCATAGCGGGGGGCTACAATGAGCAGTTCTTC. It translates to CASSPIAGGYNEQFF. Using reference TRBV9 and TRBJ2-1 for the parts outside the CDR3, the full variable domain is DSGVTQTPKHLITATGQRVTLRCSPRSGDLSVYWYQQSLDQGLQFLIQYYNGEERAKGNILERFSAQQFPDLHSELNLSSLELGDSALYFCASSPIAGGYNEQFFGPGTRLTVL.

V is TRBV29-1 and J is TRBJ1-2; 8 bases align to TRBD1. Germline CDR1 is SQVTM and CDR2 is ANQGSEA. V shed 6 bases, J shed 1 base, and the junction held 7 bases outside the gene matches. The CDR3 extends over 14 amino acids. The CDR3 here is CSVVMTGVNYGYTF. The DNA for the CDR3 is TGCAGCGTCGTTATGACAGGGGTTAACTATGGCTACACCTTC.